This is a list of T cell receptor beta chains from one sample in a study of blood T cells in healthy people across ages. TCRdb recomputed calls from the 5' RACE reads with MiXCR, one row per CDR3 protein. The sample holds fewer than 750,000 distinct CDR3 sequences, 40% to 55% seen once. Sequenced sample: blood. These receptors all stem from a man aged 80 or over in good health. CDR3s leave out the opening cysteine and the closing phenylalanine or tryptophan. For some rows the clone size is stated as once, few or many, or as a class when expanded; others skip it.

v_call: TRBV7-8
j_call: TRBJ2-3
clone_size: few
cdr3_aa: ASGIGRRASGTDTQY

v_call: TRBV10-3
j_call: TRBJ2-7
clone_size: few
cdr3_aa: AISPRWGQGNEQY

v_call: TRBV18
j_call: TRBJ1-1
clone_size: -
cdr3_aa: ASSPWSEGAAGAF

v_call: TRBV20-1
j_call: TRBJ1-6
clone_size: -
cdr3_aa: SARDTGGWGNSPLH

v_call: TRBV6-5
j_call: TRBJ1-2
clone_size: few
cdr3_aa: ASSAPGQSYGYT

v_call: TRBV14
j_call: TRBJ1-1
clone_size: -
cdr3_aa: ASSHRRGLNTEAF

v_call: TRBV4-2
j_call: TRBJ2-3
clone_size: once
cdr3_aa: ASGQGSAGREGTQY

v_call: TRBV3-1
j_call: TRBJ2-5
clone_size: few
cdr3_aa: ASSQRGPNLRETQY

v_call: TRBV11-2
j_call: TRBJ2-1
clone_size: -
cdr3_aa: ASSSRGLDEQF

v_call: TRBV11-1
j_call: TRBJ2-5
clone_size: few
cdr3_aa: ASSRLAGIQETQY

v_call: TRBV20-1
j_call: TRBJ2-7
clone_size: -
cdr3_aa: SATTGRDAPYEQY

v_call: TRBV20-1
j_call: TRBJ2-1
clone_size: few
cdr3_aa: SALPPLALEEQF

v_call: TRBV21-1
j_call: -
clone_size: -
cdr3_aa: ATPPRPEYNEQY

v_call: TRBV11-2
j_call: TRBJ2-1
clone_size: -
cdr3_aa: ASSPSGRAYNEQF

v_call: TRBV14
j_call: -
clone_size: once
cdr3_aa: ASSQGFGTSGRALNEQY

v_call: TRBV13
j_call: TRBJ2-7
clone_size: few
cdr3_aa: ASSLRGSLGKDYEQY

v_call: TRBV7-9
j_call: -
clone_size: -
cdr3_aa: ASSSPPWTINYNEQY

v_call: TRBV7-2
j_call: TRBJ2-3
clone_size: many
cdr3_aa: ASSFGGADTQY

v_call: TRBV30
j_call: TRBJ2-1
clone_size: few
cdr3_aa: AWGAGGRHEQF

v_call: TRBV2
j_call: -
clone_size: -
cdr3_aa: ASTGGPYNEQY

v_call: TRBV20-1
j_call: TRBJ1-1
clone_size: -
cdr3_aa: SANPRASLNTEAF

v_call: TRBV7-2
j_call: TRBJ2-3
clone_size: -
cdr3_aa: ASSTPTGAGTDTQY

v_call: TRBV12-3/TRBV12-4
j_call: TRBJ1-5
clone_size: -
cdr3_aa: ASSLVGGGQPQH

v_call: TRBV5-4
j_call: TRBJ2-4
clone_size: -
cdr3_aa: ASSPRTGSNIQY

v_call: TRBV12-3/TRBV12-4
j_call: TRBJ1-1
clone_size: once
cdr3_aa: ASIFPYTEAF

v_call: TRBV18
j_call: TRBJ2-3
clone_size: few
cdr3_aa: ASSPMRGTDTQY

v_call: TRBV4-3
j_call: TRBJ2-3
clone_size: -
cdr3_aa: ASSQLSSGGFTDTQY

v_call: TRBV9
j_call: TRBJ2-1
clone_size: -
cdr3_aa: ASSFREGLGNEQF

v_call: TRBV7-9
j_call: TRBJ2-1
clone_size: -
cdr3_aa: ASSLVNGEQF

v_call: TRBV7-2
j_call: TRBJ2-1
clone_size: -
cdr3_aa: ASSSSGGYINEQF

v_call: TRBV20-1
j_call: TRBJ2-3
clone_size: few
cdr3_aa: SASWLAGGYTDTQY

v_call: TRBV20-1
j_call: TRBJ2-5
clone_size: few
cdr3_aa: SARASGGAQKTQY

v_call: TRBV5-1
j_call: TRBJ2-5
clone_size: -
cdr3_aa: ASSSGTGTKYEQY

v_call: TRBV12-3/TRBV12-4
j_call: TRBJ2-7
clone_size: -
cdr3_aa: ASSFGVAVYEQY

v_call: TRBV20-1
j_call: TRBJ2-5
clone_size: -
cdr3_aa: SARVASGSETQY

v_call: TRBV4-2
j_call: TRBJ2-1
clone_size: -
cdr3_aa: ASSQRGANEQF

v_call: TRBV12-3/TRBV12-4
j_call: TRBJ1-5
clone_size: -
cdr3_aa: ASSLLGGNQPQH

v_call: TRBV10-3
j_call: TRBJ2-3
clone_size: -
cdr3_aa: AISIQSGGPRTPQY

v_call: TRBV10-3
j_call: TRBJ2-3
clone_size: -
cdr3_aa: AISTLARGDTQY

v_call: TRBV7-2
j_call: TRBJ2-1
clone_size: -
cdr3_aa: ASSLLWPAGALNEQF

v_call: TRBV6-5
j_call: TRBJ2-1
clone_size: many
cdr3_aa: ASSDGTSGEQF

v_call: TRBV6-2/TRBV6-3
j_call: TRBJ1-6
clone_size: -
cdr3_aa: ASSTPGQGALPLH

v_call: TRBV7-2
j_call: TRBJ2-5
clone_size: once
cdr3_aa: ASSPLAGGLQETRY

v_call: TRBV20-1
j_call: TRBJ2-1
clone_size: -
cdr3_aa: SARAGTFPNEQF

v_call: TRBV6-5
j_call: TRBJ1-2
clone_size: -
cdr3_aa: ASSYGHNYGYT

v_call: TRBV20-1
j_call: TRBJ1-5
clone_size: many
cdr3_aa: SAGGGNQPQH

v_call: TRBV6-5
j_call: TRBJ1-1
clone_size: -
cdr3_aa: ASSAFAGGEAF

v_call: TRBV27
j_call: TRBJ2-5
clone_size: -
cdr3_aa: ASSLLAGLQETQY

v_call: TRBV15
j_call: TRBJ1-4
clone_size: -
cdr3_aa: ATSREPGSPNEKLF

v_call: TRBV28
j_call: TRBJ2-5
clone_size: few
cdr3_aa: ASSLSTSQETQY

v_call: TRBV20-1
j_call: TRBJ2-1
clone_size: -
cdr3_aa: SARQTSFNEQF

v_call: TRBV5-1
j_call: TRBJ1-2
clone_size: few
cdr3_aa: ASSLALGQEIYGYT

v_call: TRBV6-2/TRBV6-3
j_call: TRBJ2-5
clone_size: -
cdr3_aa: ASRLAGKETQY

v_call: TRBV7-9
j_call: TRBJ2-5
clone_size: -
cdr3_aa: ASTPQLGGQETQY

v_call: TRBV12-3/TRBV12-4
j_call: TRBJ1-6
clone_size: few
cdr3_aa: ASSWDRTPLH

v_call: TRBV12-3/TRBV12-4
j_call: TRBJ2-1
clone_size: -
cdr3_aa: ASSFGEIVQF

v_call: TRBV6-5
j_call: TRBJ2-6
clone_size: many
cdr3_aa: ASSYNSGANVLT